This passage covers 3 T cell receptor beta chains from one sample sequenced in a study of identifying expanded T cells in peripheral blood. Assay used: immunoSEQ multiplex PCR; TCRdb lists only in-frame clones, some missing. The table lists about 91,000 clones, around nine tenths of them singletons. Sequenced sample: blood. The source is a person aged 18 to 70 in good health.

The J gene is TRBJ2-2, the V gene TRBV11-2; D possibly corresponds to TRBD1 (6 bases). V was clipped by 2 bases and J by 6 bases, with 10 bases between them. The CDR3 extends over 14 amino acids. Germline CDR1 and CDR2: SGHAT and FQNNGV. CDR3 protein: CASSLTGIAGELFF. In DNA form, the CDR3 reads TGTGCCAGCAGCTTAACAGGGATAGCCGGGGAGCTGTTTTTT.

CDR3 DNA: TGTGCCAGCATGGGCGGCAGGGCGATGGAAGGGGCTTTCTTT. The encoded protein is CASMGGRAMEGAFF. The rearrangement uses TRBV6-1 and TRBJ1-1; perhaps TRBD1 as D (5 bases). This CDR3 region has 14 residues. CDR1 is MNHNS, CDR2 SASEGT, per germline. The V end was cut by 7 bases, the J end by 11 bases, with 23 bases between.

This clone was observed many times. The chain recombines TRBV6-4 with TRBJ2-3; D unclear. The germline V and J ends were trimmed by 3 bases and 2 bases, with 9 bases remaining between them. CDR1 is MRHNA and CDR2 is SNTAGT in the germline V gene. The CDR3 is 14 residues long. The CDR3 sequence is CASSERPDTDTQYF. The CDR3 coding sequence is TGTGCCAGCAGTGAAAGACCAGACACAGATACGCAGTATTTT.